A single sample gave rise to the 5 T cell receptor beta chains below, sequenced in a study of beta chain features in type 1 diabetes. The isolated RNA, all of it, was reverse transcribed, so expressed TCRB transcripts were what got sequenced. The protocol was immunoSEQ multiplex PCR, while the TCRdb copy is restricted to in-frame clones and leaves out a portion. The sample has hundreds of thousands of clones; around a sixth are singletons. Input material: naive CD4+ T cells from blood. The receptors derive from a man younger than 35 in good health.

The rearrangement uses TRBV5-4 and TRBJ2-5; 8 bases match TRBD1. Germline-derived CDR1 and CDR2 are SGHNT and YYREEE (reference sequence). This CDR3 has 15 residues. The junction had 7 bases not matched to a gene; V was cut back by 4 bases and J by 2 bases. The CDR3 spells CASSPGQGRQETQYF. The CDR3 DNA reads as TGTGCCAGCAGCCCTGGACAGGGACGTCAAGAGACCCAGTACTTC. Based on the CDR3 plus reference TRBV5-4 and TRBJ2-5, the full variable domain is ETGVTQSPTHLIKTRGQQVTLRCSSQSGHNTVSWYQQALGQGPQFIFQYYREEENGRGNFPPRFSGLQFPNYSSELNVNALELDDSALYLCASSPGQGRQETQYFGPGTRLLVL.

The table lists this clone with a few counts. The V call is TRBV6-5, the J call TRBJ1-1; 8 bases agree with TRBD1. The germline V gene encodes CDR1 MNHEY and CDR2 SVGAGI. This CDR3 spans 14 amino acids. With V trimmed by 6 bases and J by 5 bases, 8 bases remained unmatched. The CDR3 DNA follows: TGTGCCAGCAGACACAGGGGGATAGGAACTGAAGCTTTCTTT. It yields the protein CASRHRGIGTEAFF.

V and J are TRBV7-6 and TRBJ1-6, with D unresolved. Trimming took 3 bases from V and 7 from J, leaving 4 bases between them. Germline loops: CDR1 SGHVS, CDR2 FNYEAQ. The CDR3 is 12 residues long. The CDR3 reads CASSLWNSPLHF. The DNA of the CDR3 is TGTGCCAGCAGCTTGTGGAATTCACCCCTCCACTTT. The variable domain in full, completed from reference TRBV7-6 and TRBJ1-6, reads GAGVSQSPRYKVTKRGQDVALRCDPISGHVSLYWYRQALGQGPEFLTYFNYEAQQDKSGLPNDRFSAERPEGSISTLTIQRTEQRDSAMYRCASSLWNSPLHFGNGTRLTVT.

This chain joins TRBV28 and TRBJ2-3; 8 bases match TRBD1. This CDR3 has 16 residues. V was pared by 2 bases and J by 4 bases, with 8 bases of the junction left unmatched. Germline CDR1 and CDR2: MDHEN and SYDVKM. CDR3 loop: CASSLGGRGRSDTQYF. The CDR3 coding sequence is TGTGCCAGCAGTTTAGGGGGCAGGGGGCGATCAGATACGCAGTATTTT.

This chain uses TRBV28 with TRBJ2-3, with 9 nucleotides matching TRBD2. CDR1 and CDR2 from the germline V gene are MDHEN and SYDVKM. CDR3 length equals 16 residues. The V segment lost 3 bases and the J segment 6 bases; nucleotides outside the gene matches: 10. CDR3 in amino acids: CASSFASGAIGDTQYF. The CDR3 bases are TGTGCCAGCAGTTTCGCTAGCGGGGCAATTGGGGATACGCAGTATTTT.